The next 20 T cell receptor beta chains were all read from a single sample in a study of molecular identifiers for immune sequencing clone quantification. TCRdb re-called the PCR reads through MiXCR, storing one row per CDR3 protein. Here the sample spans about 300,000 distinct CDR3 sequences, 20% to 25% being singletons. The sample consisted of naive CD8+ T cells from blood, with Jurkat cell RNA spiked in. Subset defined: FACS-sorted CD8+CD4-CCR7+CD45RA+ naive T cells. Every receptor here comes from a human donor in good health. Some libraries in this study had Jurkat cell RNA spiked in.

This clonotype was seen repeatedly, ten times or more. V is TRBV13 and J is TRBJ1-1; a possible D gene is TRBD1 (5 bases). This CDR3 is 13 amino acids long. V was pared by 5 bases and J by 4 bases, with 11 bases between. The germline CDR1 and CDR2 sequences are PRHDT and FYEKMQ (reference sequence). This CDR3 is CASSTGGVTEAFF. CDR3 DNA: TGTGCCAGCAGCACCGGGGGGGTCACTGAAGCTTTCTTT.

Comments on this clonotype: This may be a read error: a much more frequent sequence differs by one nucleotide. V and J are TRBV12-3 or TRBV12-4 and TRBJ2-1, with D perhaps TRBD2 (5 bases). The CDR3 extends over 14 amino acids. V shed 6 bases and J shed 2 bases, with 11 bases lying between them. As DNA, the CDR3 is TGTGCCAGCAGCCCGGGGAACCCCTACAATGAGCAGTTCTTC. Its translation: CASSPGNPYNEQFF.

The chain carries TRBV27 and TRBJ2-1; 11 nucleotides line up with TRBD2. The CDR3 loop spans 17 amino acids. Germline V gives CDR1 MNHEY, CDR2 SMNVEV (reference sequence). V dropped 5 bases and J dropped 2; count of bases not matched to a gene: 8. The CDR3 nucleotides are TGTGCCAGCAGTCCCTGGGGACTAGCGGTTGCCTACAATGAGCAGTTCTTC. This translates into CASSPWGLAVAYNEQFF.

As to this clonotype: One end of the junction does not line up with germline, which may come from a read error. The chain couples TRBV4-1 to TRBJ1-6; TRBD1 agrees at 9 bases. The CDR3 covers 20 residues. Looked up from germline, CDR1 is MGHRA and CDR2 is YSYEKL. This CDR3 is CASSQDLTGGLLDYNPPLHF. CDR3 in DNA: TGCGCCAGCAGCCAAGATCTTACAGGGGGCCTCCTCGACTATAATCCACCCCTCCACTTT.

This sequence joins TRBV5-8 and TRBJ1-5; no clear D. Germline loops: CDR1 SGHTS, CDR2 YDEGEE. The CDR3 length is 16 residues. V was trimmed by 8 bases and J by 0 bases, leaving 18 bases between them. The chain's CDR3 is CARGLRILTSNQPQHF. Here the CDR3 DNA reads TGTGCCAGAGGCTTGAGGATTCTTACTAGCAATCAGCCCCAGCATTTT.

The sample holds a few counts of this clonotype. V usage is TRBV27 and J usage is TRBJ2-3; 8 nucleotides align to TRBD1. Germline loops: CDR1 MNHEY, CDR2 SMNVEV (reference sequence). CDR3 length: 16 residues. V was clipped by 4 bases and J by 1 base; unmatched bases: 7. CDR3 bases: TGTGCCAGCAGTTATCAGGGGGCGACGGGCACAGATACGCAGTATTTT. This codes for CASSYQGATGTDTQYF.

This CDR3 reads CASSSGQGIQPQHF. CDR3 in DNA: TGTGCCAGCAGTTCGGGACAGGGTATTCAGCCCCAGCATTTT. This chain joins TRBV12-3 or TRBV12-4 and TRBJ1-5; 9 bases are a match to TRBD1. The CDR3 contains 14 residues. V lost 4 bases and J lost 6; bases outside the gene matches: 4.

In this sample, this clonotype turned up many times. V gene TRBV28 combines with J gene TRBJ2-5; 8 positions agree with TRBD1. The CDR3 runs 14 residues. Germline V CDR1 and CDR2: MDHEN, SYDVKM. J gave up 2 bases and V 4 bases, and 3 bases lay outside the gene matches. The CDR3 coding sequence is TGTGCCAGCAGTTGGACAGGGACTCAAGAGACCCAGTACTTC. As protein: CASSWTGTQETQYF.

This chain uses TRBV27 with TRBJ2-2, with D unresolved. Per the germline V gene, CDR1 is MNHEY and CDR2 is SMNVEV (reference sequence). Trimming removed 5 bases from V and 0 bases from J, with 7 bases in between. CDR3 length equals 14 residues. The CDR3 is CASSMDANTGELFF. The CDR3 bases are TGTGCCAGCAGTATGGACGCGAACACCGGGGAGCTGTTTTTT.

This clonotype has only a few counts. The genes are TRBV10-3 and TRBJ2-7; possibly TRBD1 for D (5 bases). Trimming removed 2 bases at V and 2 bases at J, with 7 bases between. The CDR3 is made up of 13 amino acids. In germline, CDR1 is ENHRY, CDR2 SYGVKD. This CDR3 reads CAISEPGTYEQYF. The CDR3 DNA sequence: TGTGCCATCAGTGAGCCAGGGACCTACGAGCAGTACTTC.

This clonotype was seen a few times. CDR3 region: CASSPQGEAGGLEQYF. The CDR3 DNA reads TGTGCCAGCAGTCCCCAGGGAGAAGCGGGAGGTCTCGAGCAGTACTTC. This rearrangement joins TRBV27 to TRBJ2-7; 9 bases agree with TRBD2. V was pared by 5 bases and J by 6 bases, with 14 bases of the junction left unmatched. CDR3 length: 16 residues. Germline lookup yields CDR1 MNHEY and CDR2 SMNVEV (reference sequence).

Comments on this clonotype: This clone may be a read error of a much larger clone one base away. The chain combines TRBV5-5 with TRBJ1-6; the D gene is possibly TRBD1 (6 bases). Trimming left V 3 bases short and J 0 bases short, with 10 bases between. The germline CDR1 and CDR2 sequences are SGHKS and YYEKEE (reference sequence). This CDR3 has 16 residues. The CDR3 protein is CASSSDSRSYNSPLHF. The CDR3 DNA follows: TGTGCCAGCAGCTCGGACAGCCGCTCCTATAATTCACCCCTCCACTTT. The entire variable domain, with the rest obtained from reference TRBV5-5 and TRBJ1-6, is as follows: DAGVTQSPTHLIKTRGQQVTLRCSPISGHKSVSWYQQVLGQGPQFIFQYYEKEERGRGNFPDRFSARQFPNYSSELNVNALLLGDSALYLCASSSDSRSYNSPLHFGNGTRLTVT.

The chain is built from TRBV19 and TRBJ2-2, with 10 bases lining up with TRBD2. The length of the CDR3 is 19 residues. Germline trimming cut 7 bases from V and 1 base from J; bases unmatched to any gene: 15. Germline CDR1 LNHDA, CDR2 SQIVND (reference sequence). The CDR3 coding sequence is TGTGCCAGTATTCTAAGGCCGGTCGGGACTAGCGAGAACACCGGGGAGCTGTTTTTT. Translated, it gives CASILRPVGTSENTGELFF.

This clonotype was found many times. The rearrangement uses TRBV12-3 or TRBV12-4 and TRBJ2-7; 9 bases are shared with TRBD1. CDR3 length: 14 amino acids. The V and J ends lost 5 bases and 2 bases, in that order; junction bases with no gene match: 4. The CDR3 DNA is TGTGCCAGCAGTGGGACAGGGACCACCTACGAGCAGTACTTC. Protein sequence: CASSGTGTTYEQYF.

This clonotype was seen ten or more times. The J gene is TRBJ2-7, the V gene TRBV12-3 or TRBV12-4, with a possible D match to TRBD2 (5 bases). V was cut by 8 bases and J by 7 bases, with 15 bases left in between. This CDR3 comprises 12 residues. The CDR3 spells CASSLGREEQYF. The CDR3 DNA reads TGTGCCAGCTCCCTGGGTAGGGAGGAGCAGTACTTC.

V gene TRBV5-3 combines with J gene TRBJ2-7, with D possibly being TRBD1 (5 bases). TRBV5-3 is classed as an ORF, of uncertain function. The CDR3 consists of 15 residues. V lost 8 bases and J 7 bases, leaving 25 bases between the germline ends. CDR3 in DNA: TGTGCCAGCAGCGAAGACCAGGGCCGTGCTGGAGAGCAGTACTTC. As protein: CASSEDQGRAGEQYF.

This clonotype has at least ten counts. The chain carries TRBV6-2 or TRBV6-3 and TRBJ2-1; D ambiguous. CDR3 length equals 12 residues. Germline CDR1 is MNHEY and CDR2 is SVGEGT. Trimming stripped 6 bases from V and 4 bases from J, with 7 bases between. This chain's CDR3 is CASSHGYNEQFF. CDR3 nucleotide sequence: TGTGCCAGCAGCCACGGGTACAATGAGCAGTTCTTC.

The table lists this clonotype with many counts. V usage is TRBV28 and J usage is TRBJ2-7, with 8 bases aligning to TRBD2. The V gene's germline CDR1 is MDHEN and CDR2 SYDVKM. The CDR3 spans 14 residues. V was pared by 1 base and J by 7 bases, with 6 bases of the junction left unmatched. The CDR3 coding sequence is TGTGCCAGCAGTTTATCGGCGGGAGGTAAGGAGCAGTACTTC. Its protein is CASSLSAGGKEQYF.

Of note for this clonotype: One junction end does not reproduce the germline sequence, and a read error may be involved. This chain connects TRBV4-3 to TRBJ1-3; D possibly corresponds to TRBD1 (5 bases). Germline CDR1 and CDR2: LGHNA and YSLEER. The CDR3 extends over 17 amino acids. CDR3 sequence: CASSQNPLVGGENAIYF. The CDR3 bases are TGCGCCAGCAGCCAAAATCCCCTAGTGGGGGGTGAAAACGCCATATATTTT.

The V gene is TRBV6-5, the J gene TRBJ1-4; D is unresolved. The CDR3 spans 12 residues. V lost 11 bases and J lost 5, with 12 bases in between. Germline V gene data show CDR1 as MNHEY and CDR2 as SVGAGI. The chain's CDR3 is CAGSPNNEKLFF. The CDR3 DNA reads TGTGCCGGCTCCCCGAACAATGAAAAACTGTTTTTT.